Presented here are 31 T cell receptor beta chains from one specimen sequenced in a study of metastatic and nonmetastatic thyroid tumors. Thyroid surgery was preceded by no treatment in any patient. TCRdb recomputed clones from the PCR reads via MiXCR. This sample yields some 15,000 clones, of which less than 4% are seen a single time; less than 25% belongs to the top ten. Sequencing used tumor tissue. These receptor sequences come from a female donor with papillary thyroid cancer or a benign thyroid nodule (not recorded which). Some clones in this sample may be carry-over from other donors' samples.

In this sample, this clone turned up a few times. The chain has TRBV20-1 and TRBJ1-5; a weak D match, TRBD1 (6 bases). The V end was cut by 5 bases, the J end by 6 bases, with 17 bases between. Germline V lookup: CDR1 DFQATT, CDR2 SNEGSKA (reference sequence). The CDR3 consists of 14 residues. CDR3 sequence reads: CSAQQGWGGQPQHF. The CDR3 DNA is TGCAGTGCTCAACAGGGTTGGGGAGGTCAGCCCCAGCATTTT.

This clone showed up many times. The genes are TRBV28 and TRBJ2-2; D perhaps matches TRBD2 (6 bases). This CDR3 spans 14 amino acids. Trimming removed 3 bases at V and 3 bases at J, with 8 bases between. Germline CDR1 and CDR2: MDHEN and SYDVKM. CDR3 sequence (DNA): TGTGCCAGCAGTTTTGGAGGGCACACCGGGGAGCTGTTTTTT. Translating it yields CASSFGGHTGELFF.

This clone has only a few counts. The chain employs TRBV7-9 and TRBJ2-2; TRBD2 matches 13 bases. The J segment lost 1 base and the V segment lost 5 bases, leaving 7 bases of the junction unmatched. The CDR3 is 18 residues long. Germline V CDR1 and CDR2: SEHNR, FQNEAQ (reference sequence). The DNA for the CDR3 is TGTGCCAGCAGCCCCAGGACTAGCGGGGGCCGGAACACCGGGGAGCTGTTTTTT. This encodes CASSPRTSGGRNTGELFF.

This rearrangement joins TRBV27 to TRBJ2-3; TRBD1 or TRBD2 may be the D gene (6 bases each). The CDR3 spans 14 residues. Trimming removed 8 bases from V and 4 bases from J, with 16 bases in between. The germline V gene has CDR1 MNHEY and CDR2 SMNVEV (reference sequence). CDR3 nucleotide sequence: TGTGCCAGCCGAGGGGGGATCGGCGCAGATACGCAGTATTTT. Translating gives CASRGGIGADTQYF.

This clone was found many times. The chain carries TRBV18 and TRBJ2-7; tentative D call: TRBD1 (6 bases). Germline CDR1 and CDR2: KGHSH and LQKENI. The CDR3 spans 13 residues. V was cut by 5 bases and J by 2 bases, with 10 bases left in between. The CDR3 here is CASSAGTTYEQYF. Here the CDR3 DNA reads TGTGCCAGCTCAGCCGGGACAACCTACGAGCAGTACTTC. The whole variable domain, remainder taken from reference TRBV18 and TRBJ2-7, is NAGVMQNPRHLVRRRGQEARLRCSPMKGHSHVYWYRQLPEEGLKFMVYLQKENIIDESGMPKERFSAEFPKEGPSILRIQQVVRGDSAAYFCASSAGTTYEQYFGPGTRLTVT.

The chain has TRBV5-1 and TRBJ2-1; TRBD2 matches at 8 bases. This CDR3 has 14 residues. CDR1 and CDR2 from the germline V gene are SGHRS and YFSETQ. The V segment lost 7 bases and the J segment 5 bases; nucleotides outside the gene matches: 8. This chain's CDR3 is CASAPREGDNEQFF. Here the CDR3 DNA reads TGCGCCAGCGCCCCACGGGAGGGAGACAATGAGCAGTTCTTC.

This clone has just a few counts. The rearrangement links TRBV20-1 to TRBJ2-5; a weak D match, TRBD1 (6 bases). The ends were cut back, 2 bases at V and 7 bases at J, with 20 bases in the middle. The germline V gene encodes CDR1 DFQATT and CDR2 SNEGSKA (reference sequence). The CDR3 is 15 residues long. Here the CDR3 DNA reads TGCAGTGCTAGAATACCGGGACATGCCTTGAGGACCCAGTACTTC. This encodes CSARIPGHALRTQYF.

This rearrangement joins TRBV4-1 to TRBJ1-4; no clear D gene. The CDR3 sequence is 15 residues long. Deletions cut 2 bases from V and 5 bases from J, with 12 bases between. Per germline, CDR1 MGHRA and CDR2 YSYEKL. CDR3 in DNA: TGCGCCAGCAGCCAACCCACAAAAAAGAATGAAAAACTGTTTTTT. Its translation: CASSQPTKKNEKLFF.

This clone was seen a few times. The rearrangement links TRBV25-1 to TRBJ1-2; a possible D gene is TRBD1 (6 bases). Deletions cut 5 bases from V and 5 bases from J, with 12 bases between. Germline values: CDR1 MGHDK, CDR2 SYGVNS. There are 13 residues in the CDR3. In DNA, the CDR3 is TGTGCCAGCAGTCTACCGACAGGATATGGCTACACCTTC. This encodes CASSLPTGYGYTF.

In its sample, this clone ranks as medium-sized. The J gene is TRBJ2-7, the V gene TRBV7-9, with 8 bases lining up with TRBD2. The CDR3 covers 16 residues. Germline-derived CDR1 and CDR2 are SEHNR and FQNEAQ (reference sequence). V gave up 3 bases and J gave up 0 bases; unmatched junction bases: 7. CDR3 sequence: CASSFLDGRASYEQYF. DNA of the CDR3: TGTGCCAGCAGCTTTTTGGACGGGAGGGCCTCCTACGAGCAGTACTTC.

The sample holds one count of this clone. The chain uses TRBV30 and TRBJ2-3; D is possibly TRBD1 (5 bases). The V and J ends lost 5 bases and 0 bases respectively, with 18 bases between them. The CDR3 is made up of 16 amino acids. CDR1 is GTSNPN and CDR2 is SVGIG in the germline V gene (reference sequence). The CDR3 is CAWLMPGRTSTDTQYF. In nucleotides, the CDR3 is TGTGCCTGGCTCATGCCAGGGCGTACTAGCACAGATACGCAGTATTTT. The whole variable domain, remainder taken from reference TRBV30 and TRBJ2-3, is SQTIHQWPATLVQPVGSPLSLECTVEGTSNPNLYWYRQAAGRGLQLLFYSVGIGQISSEVPQNLSASRPQDRQFILSSKKLLLSDSGFYLCAWLMPGRTSTDTQYFGPGTRLTVL.

This clone was observed a handful of times. The rearrangement uses TRBV6-5 and TRBJ1-5; possible D gene TRBD1, 6 bases. The length of the CDR3 is 14 residues. V was cut by 4 bases and J by 2 bases, with 9 bases left in between. CDR1 is MNHEY and CDR2 is SVGAGI in the germline V gene. The CDR3 nucleotides read TGTGCCAGCAGTTTTGGACAGCGCAATCAGCCCCAGCATTTT. Translated: CASSFGQRNQPQHF.

This clone has only a few counts. V usage is TRBV5-1 and J usage is TRBJ2-2, with D maybe TRBD2 (5 bases). The V and J ends lost 2 bases and 0 bases respectively, with 11 bases between them. The CDR3 sequence is 16 residues long. The germline CDR1 and CDR2 sequences are SGHRS and YFSETQ. The CDR3 sequence is CASSFGSEPNTGELFF. For the CDR3, the DNA is TGCGCCAGCAGCTTTGGGAGCGAACCGAACACCGGGGAGCTGTTTTTT.

This clone has only a few counts. This sequence joins TRBV28 and TRBJ2-7; D remains unclear. With 6 bases removed from V and 3 bases from J, the gap between germline ends came to 27 bases. The V gene's germline CDR1 is MDHEN and CDR2 SYDVKM. This CDR3 region has 18 residues. The CDR3: CASSEPPRTPPLLYEQYF. The CDR3 nucleotides read TGTGCCAGCAGCGAGCCCCCGAGGACCCCACCCCTGCTCTACGAGCAGTACTTC.

This clone turned up a few times. This chain joins TRBV6-5 and TRBJ2-1; maybe TRBD1 (6 bases). Germline loops: CDR1 MNHEY, CDR2 SVGAGI. The CDR3 extends over 16 amino acids. V shed 0 bases and J shed 4 bases, with 13 bases lying between them. The CDR3 sequence: CASSYSPDRGYNEQFF. The CDR3 region has the DNA TGTGCCAGCAGTTACTCCCCGGACAGAGGGTACAATGAGCAGTTCTTC.

V and J are TRBV27 and TRBJ1-1; D is unresolved. This CDR3 has 13 residues. Trimming pared 3 bases from V and 1 base from J, leaving 6 bases between. Germline lookup yields CDR1 MNHEY and CDR2 SMNVEV (reference sequence). The CDR3 is CASSLSRNTEAFF. Here the CDR3 DNA reads TGTGCCAGCAGTTTGTCAAGGAACACTGAAGCTTTCTTT.

This clone was seen more than once but under ten times. J is TRBJ2-2 and V is TRBV10-3; weak D call: TRBD1 (5 bases). Germline V gene data show CDR1 as ENHRY and CDR2 as SYGVKD. CDR3 size: 13 residues. V dropped 9 bases and J dropped 6 bases, with 14 bases sitting between them. This CDR3 is CAILSGSAGELFF. CDR3 nucleotide sequence: TGTGCCATTCTATCAGGGTCCGCCGGGGAGCTGTTTTTT.

The chain is built from TRBV28 and TRBJ1-1, with D maybe TRBD1 (6 bases). CDR3 size: 13 residues. Germline CDR1 is MDHEN and CDR2 is SYDVKM. Trimming stripped 6 bases from V and 1 base from J, with 9 bases between. This chain's CDR3 is CASSTGQNTEAFF. CDR3 nucleotide sequence: TGTGCCAGCAGCACAGGGCAGAACACTGAAGCTTTCTTT. Supplemented by reference TRBV28 and TRBJ1-1, the full variable domain reads DVKVTQSSRYLVKRTGEKVFLECVQDMDHENMFWYRQDPGLGLRLIYFSYDVKMKEKGDIPEGYSVSREKKERFSLILESASTNQTSMYLCASSTGQNTEAFFGQGTRLTVV.

This clone was counted only a few times. The chain employs TRBV27 and TRBJ2-7; the D is unclear. Germline lookup yields CDR1 MNHEY and CDR2 SMNVEV (reference sequence). V lost 3 bases and J lost 3, with 3 bases in between. CDR3 size: 11 residues. This CDR3 is CASSFDYEQYF. Here the CDR3 DNA reads TGTGCCAGCAGTTTCGACTACGAGCAGTACTTC.

The chain is built from TRBV24-1 and TRBJ1-2; D not resolved. The V and J ends lost 3 bases and 9 bases respectively, with 16 bases between them. Germline V lookup: CDR1 KGHDR, CDR2 SFDVKD. The CDR3 runs to 14 residues. CDR3 loop: CATSDRGSRESYTF. CDR3 in DNA: TGTGCCACCAGTGATCGGGGATCCCGGGAAAGCTACACCTTC.

The CDR3 sequence: CASNRDNYGYTF. DNA for the CDR3: TGTGCCAGCAACCGGGATAACTATGGCTACACCTTC. The chain couples TRBV25-1 to TRBJ1-2; D is ambiguous. CDR1 MGHDK and CDR2 SYGVNS come from the germline V gene. V lost 7 bases to trimming and J lost 1 base, with 7 bases between them. The CDR3 consists of 12 residues.

In its sample, this clone was seen a few times. V usage is TRBV6-2 or TRBV6-3 and J usage is TRBJ2-2; TRBD2 might be the D (6 bases). Germline lookup yields CDR1 MNHEY and CDR2 SVGEGT. The ends were cut back, 5 bases at V and 4 bases at J, with 11 bases in the middle. This CDR3 is built from 14 residues. CDR3 bases: TGTGCCAGCAGTGTACTAGCCGGCACCGGGGAGCTGTTTTTT. Amino acid sequence: CASSVLAGTGELFF.

Only a few counts were recorded for this clone. The chain carries TRBV6-2 or TRBV6-3 and TRBJ1-5; D remains unclear. The CDR3 is 13 residues long. V was clipped by 4 bases and J by 6 bases, with 10 bases between them. CDR1 and CDR2 (germline): MNHEY, SVGEGT. This CDR3 is CASSSREGQPQHF. In DNA, the CDR3 is TGTGCCAGCAGTTCTAGGGAAGGTCAGCCCCAGCATTTT.

This clone was observed a handful of times. This sequence joins TRBV6-1 and TRBJ2-3; D may be TRBD1 (6 bases). Trimming took 3 bases from V and 7 from J, leaving 11 bases between them. Germline assignment: CDR1 MNHNS and CDR2 SASEGT. This CDR3 is 13 amino acids long. The CDR3 loop reads CASSDTRGNTQYF. CDR3 coding DNA: TGTGCCAGCAGTGATACCAGGGGTAATACGCAGTATTTT.

A note on this clone: No conserved phenylalanine or tryptophan ends this CDR3, so it is likely a read error. The chain employs TRBV6-2 or TRBV6-3 and TRBJ1-2, with no clear D. The CDR3 contains 13 residues. Between the trimmed V and J ends, which lost 2 bases and 5 bases, there was a span of 9 bases. The germline CDR1 and CDR2 sequences are MNHEY and SVGEGT. This chain's CDR3 is CASSYVPEYGYTS. In nucleotides, the CDR3 is TGTGCCAGCAGTTACGTCCCGGAGTATGGCTACACCTCC.

This clone has a handful of counts. V is TRBV28 and J is TRBJ1-2, with D perhaps TRBD1 (5 bases). This CDR3 has 13 residues. The V gene's germline CDR1 is MDHEN and CDR2 SYDVKM. V was shortened by 2 bases and J by 8 bases, with 12 bases between the two germline ends. The CDR3 sequence: CASSLMGGDGYTF. CDR3 bases: TGTGCCAGCAGTTTAATGGGGGGAGACGGCTACACCTTC.

The rearrangement joins TRBV6-1 to TRBJ2-7; 9 nucleotides align to TRBD1. Germline assignment: CDR1 MNHNS and CDR2 SASEGT. The V segment lost 10 bases and the J segment 9 bases; nucleotides outside the gene matches: 16. CDR3 length equals 14 residues. The CDR3 loop reads CATGTDRGNSGQYF. In DNA form, the CDR3 reads TGTGCCACCGGAACCGACAGGGGGAATTCAGGGCAGTACTTC.

Of note for this clone: A much larger clone lies a single base off, so this may be a read error. The gene calls are TRBV2 and TRBJ2-3; 8 nucleotides match TRBD2. The CDR3 consists of 16 residues. The V gene's germline CDR1 is SNHLY and CDR2 FYNNEI. The CDR3: CASSELGTRNTYTQYF. The DNA for the CDR3 is TGTGCCAGCAGTGAATTGGGGACTAGGAACACATATACGCAGTATTTT. Filled out from reference TRBV2 and TRBJ2-3, the complete variable domain reads EPEVTQTPSHQVTQMGQEVILRCVPISNHLYFYWYRQILGQKVEFLVSFYNNEISEKSEIFDDQFSVERPDGSNFTLKIRSTKLEDSAMYFCASSELGTRNTYTQYFGPGTRLTVL.

The table lists this clone with many counts. The V and J genes are TRBV28 and TRBJ2-1; D may match TRBD1 or TRBD2 (5 bases each). Trimming cost V 5 bases and J 7 bases, with 12 bases left between them. This CDR3 has 13 amino acids. Germline V lookup: CDR1 MDHEN, CDR2 SYDVKM. CDR3 protein: CASSRGGRNEQFF. In DNA form, the CDR3 reads TGTGCCAGCAGTCGGGGCGGTAGAAATGAGCAGTTCTTC. Filled out from reference TRBV28 and TRBJ2-1, the complete variable domain reads DVKVTQSSRYLVKRTGEKVFLECVQDMDHENMFWYRQDPGLGLRLIYFSYDVKMKEKGDIPEGYSVSREKKERFSLILESASTNQTSMYLCASSRGGRNEQFFGPGTRLTVL.

This clone has more than one count but fewer than ten. This sequence joins TRBV7-6 and TRBJ1-4; D not resolved. Between the trimmed V and J ends, which lost 2 bases and 4 bases, there was a span of 11 bases. Germline V gives CDR1 SGHVS, CDR2 FNYEAQ. This CDR3 comprises 15 residues. In nucleotides, the CDR3 is TGTGCCAGCAGCTTATCGTCTGCGCTTAATGAAAAACTGTTTTTT. Its protein is CASSLSSALNEKLFF.

This clone was observed at least ten times. V usage is TRBV6-6 and J usage is TRBJ1-2; D possibly corresponds to TRBD1 (5 bases). The CDR3 has 15 amino acids. From germline, CDR1 is MNHNY and CDR2 SVGAGI (reference sequence). The V gene lost 0 bases and the J gene lost 6 bases, with 14 bases spanning the gap. For the CDR3, the DNA is TGTGCCAGCAGTTACTCGAGTCAAGGGGTTGATGGCTACACCTTC. It translates to CASSYSSQGVDGYTF.